This T cell receptor beta chain was retrieved from a study of regulatory T cells in long-lasting Graves disease. This clonotype came up many times. As yet, its antigen is unknown. Regarding time point: newly diagnosed GD, antithyroid drugs for less than 3 months. From PBMCs, RNA was extracted and then used to make the TCR library. Germline values: CDR1 SGDLS, CDR2 YYNGEE. This CDR3 contains 16 residues. Unmatched junction bases numbered 6, after V lost 4 bases and J lost 2 bases. Through Arm-PCR of CDR3 regions and iRepertoire HTBI primers, TCR beta libraries were built. TCRdb called the multiplex PCR reads again in MiXCR, with one record for every CDR3 protein. The sample includes approximately 440,000 distinct CDR3 sequences, 15% to 20% of them seen just once. Whole-study findings and limits: Persistent disease preferred TRBV28, TRBJ1-2 and TRBJ2-5; new disease, TRBV20-1 and TRBJ2-1.

These data also featured in a second study, about T cells in Graves' hyperthyroidism and ophthalmopathy. This second report adds: TCR CDR3 underwent first-round RT-PCR with the HTBI primer set.

This specimen consisted of peripheral blood mononuclear cells (PBMCs), obtained at new diagnosis, from a patient treated with antithyroid drugs. This chain connects TRBV9 to TRBJ2-2; 9 bases are shared with TRBD2. This TCR was sampled from a middle-aged man with Graves disease. This chain's CDR3 is CASSRTAGGNTGELFF. CDR3 nucleotides: TGTGCCAGCAGCCGCACAGCGGGGGGTAACACCGGGGAGCTGTTTTTT.